This entry concerns a single TCR beta chain. Its antigen is currently unknown. The length of the CDR3 is 14 residues. From germline, CDR1 is DFQATT and CDR2 SNEGSKA (reference sequence). Trimming stripped 3 bases from V and 2 bases from J, with 12 bases between. These data belong to a study of T cells in Graves' hyperthyroidism and ophthalmopathy. Study overall: Peripheral blood was acquired at first diagnosis, ahead of any therapy whatsoever. General study results and limits: Most clonotypes expanded in thyroid above 0.001 were likewise present in blood.

Amplified TCR beta CDR3 regions came from RNA transcripts. HTBI primers drove first-round RT-PCR of the TCR CDR3. TCRdb independently ran MiXCR on the multiplex PCR reads; one entry per CDR3 protein. The sample lists about 500,000 distinct CDR3 sequences, 15% to 20% occurring once. Active moderate-to-severe ophthalmopathy, Clinical Activity Score at least 3, NOSPECS at least 4, under 3 months' duration. Diagnosing involved the use of clinical symptoms, serum thyroxine and TRAb, thyroid ultrasound and orbital computed tomography. The sample was blood. The sequence came from a woman in her twenties or thirties with Graves' ophthalmopathy. The chain has TRBV20-1 and TRBJ2-3; TRBD1 is a possible D gene (6 bases). The CDR3 spells CSASLGQNTDTQYF. DNA of the CDR3: TGCAGTGCTAGTCTCGGACAGAACACAGATACGCAGTATTTT.